Detailed here is one T cell receptor beta chain. Original processing methods: Amplification with reference gene primers provided the estimates of nucleated cell counts. Generated by immunoSEQ multiplex PCR, the TCRdb table keeps only in-frame clones and is missing some. D and trimming come from the DNA, and the V and J calls and clone size come from that table. The data contain a few hundred thousand clones, around 90% of them singletons. The data stem from a study of blood T cell repertoires in COVID-19. At the level of the study: COVID-19 samples, acute and convalescent, were from the United States, Italy and Spain.

Trimming left V 1 base short and J 7 bases short, with 11 bases between. Germline V CDR1 and CDR2: SGHDT, YYEEEE. This CDR3 is built from 14 residues. Participants were placed into cohorts based on the clinical history they reported. Cohort 3 recovered donors had two negative PCRs, clearance, or symptom resolution. The genes are TRBV5-6 and TRBJ1-4; the D gene is possibly TRBD1 (5 bases). Material: PBMCs or T cells enriched from blood (not recorded which). This receptor was obtained from a woman in her late teens or twenties who had recovered from COVID-19. The CDR3 nucleotides are TGTGCCAGCAGCTTGCTCCCAGGGCTTGAAAAACTGTTTTTT. This gives the protein CASSLLPGLEKLFF.